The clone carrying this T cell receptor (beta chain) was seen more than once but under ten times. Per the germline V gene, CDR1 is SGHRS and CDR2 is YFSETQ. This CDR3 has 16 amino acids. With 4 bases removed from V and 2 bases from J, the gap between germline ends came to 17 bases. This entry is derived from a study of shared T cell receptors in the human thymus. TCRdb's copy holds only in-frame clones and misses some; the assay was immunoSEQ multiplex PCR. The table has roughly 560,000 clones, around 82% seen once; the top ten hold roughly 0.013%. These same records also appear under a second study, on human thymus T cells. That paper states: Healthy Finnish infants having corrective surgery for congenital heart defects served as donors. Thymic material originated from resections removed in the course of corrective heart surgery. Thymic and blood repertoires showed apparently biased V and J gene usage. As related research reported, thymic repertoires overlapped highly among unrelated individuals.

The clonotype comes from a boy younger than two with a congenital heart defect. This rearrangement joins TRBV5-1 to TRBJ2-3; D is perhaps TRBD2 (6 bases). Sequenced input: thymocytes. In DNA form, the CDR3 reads TGCGCCAGCAGCACGGGACTTCTCAATTACACAGATACGCAGTATTTT. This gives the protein CASSTGLLNYTDTQYF.